A single sample is the source of the 21 T cell receptor beta chains below, sequenced in a study of T-cell reconstitution after alpha-beta-depleted transplantation in children. Unique molecular identifiers were used in preparing the TCRbeta library. TCRdb reprocessed the PCR reads with MiXCR, giving one entry per CDR3 protein. The top ten hold around 30% of the sample, which has about 980,000 distinct CDR3 sequences, about 30% seen once. This material consisted of PBMCs, mostly from graft donor cells, taken 360 days after TCRalphabeta/CD19-depleted stem cell transplant. These receptors all stem from a boy under three years old who had a stem cell transplant for SCID, so the T cells may come from the graft donor.

The V gene is TRBV14, the J gene TRBJ2-5, with D tentatively TRBD2 (6 bases). The length of the CDR3 is 15 residues. Trimming pared 2 bases from V and 2 bases from J, leaving 12 bases between. Germline assignment: CDR1 SGHDN and CDR2 FVKESK. CDR3 coding DNA: TGTGCCAGCAGCCAAATCGGCGGGGTTCAAGAGACCCAGTACTTC. Residues: CASSQIGGVQETQYF.

The rearrangement joins TRBV7-9 to TRBJ2-3; the D call may be TRBD1 or TRBD2 (5 bases each). Germline CDR1 is SEHNR and CDR2 is FQNEAQ (reference sequence). The CDR3 loop spans 16 amino acids. Deletions cut 4 bases from V and 2 bases from J, with 16 bases between. Written as DNA, the CDR3 is TGTGCCAGCAGCTCCCCTCTCGAGGGGTACACAGATACGCAGTATTTT. Amino acids: CASSSPLEGYTDTQYF.

The V call is TRBV7-9, the J call TRBJ2-7, with 7 bases identical to TRBD2. This CDR3 contains 15 residues. V dropped 1 base and J dropped 2; count of bases not matched to a gene: 5. Germline-derived CDR1 and CDR2 are SEHNR and FQNEAQ (reference sequence). CDR3 region: CASSLGGGFAYEQYF. As DNA, the CDR3 is TGTGCCAGCAGCTTAGGGGGGGGATTTGCCTACGAGCAGTACTTC.

The chain combines TRBV21-1 with TRBJ2-7; the D segment call TRBD1 is taken from the table without a DNA check. TRBV21-1 is given as a pseudogene. The CDR3 runs 14 residues. The CDR3 protein is CASSPRNGPYEQYF. CDR3 DNA sequence: TGTGCCAGCAGCCCCCGGAACGGCCCCTACGAGCAGTACTTC.

CDR3: CASSPLTGDMNTEAFF. As DNA, the CDR3 is TGCGCCAGCAGCCCTCTGACAGGAGACATGAACACTGAAGCTTTCTTT. The chain joins TRBV5-1 to TRBJ1-1, with D maybe TRBD1 (6 bases). The CDR3 has 16 amino acids. V was shortened by 4 bases and J by 0 bases, with 16 bases between the two germline ends. Germline values: CDR1 SGHRS, CDR2 YFSETQ.

The rearrangement joins TRBV5-5 to TRBJ2-1, with D perhaps TRBD2 (5 bases). V lost 4 bases, J lost 0 bases, and 14 bases lay in between. There are 16 residues in the CDR3. Per the germline V gene, CDR1 is SGHKS and CDR2 is YYEKEE (reference sequence). The CDR3 region has the DNA TGTGCCAGCAGCCAGACACTAGGGAGCTCCTACAATGAGCAGTTCTTC. Translating gives CASSQTLGSSYNEQFF.

There are a few counts of this clonotype. DNA for the CDR3: TGTGCCAGCAGTTACTCCCCATGGCCCCAGCATTTT. The encoded protein is CASSYSPWPQHF. The chain combines TRBV6-6 with TRBJ1-5, with D unclear. This CDR3 has 12 residues. CDR1 is MNHNY, CDR2 SVGAGI, per germline (reference sequence). Trimming shortened V by 0 bases and J by 9 bases, and 6 bases separated the two germline ends.

V usage is TRBV7-2 and J usage is TRBJ2-1; 12 nucleotides match TRBD2. CDR1 is SGHTA and CDR2 is FQGNSA in the germline V gene. The V and J ends lost 0 bases and 6 bases, in that order; junction bases with no gene match: 3. The CDR3 totals 16 residues. The CDR3 region is CASSLAPSGGGNEQFF. For the CDR3, the DNA is TGTGCCAGCAGCTTAGCTCCTAGCGGGGGGGGCAATGAGCAGTTCTTC. Using reference TRBV7-2 and TRBJ2-1 for the parts outside the CDR3, the full variable domain is GAGVSQSPSNKVTEKGKDVELRCDPISGHTALYWYRQSLGQGLEFLIYFQGNSAPDKSGLPSDRFSAERTGGSVSTLTIQRTQQEDSAVYLCASSLAPSGGGNEQFFGPGTRLTVL.

This chain links TRBV29-1 with TRBJ2-3; TRBD2 might be the D (6 bases). The germline V and J ends were trimmed by 6 bases and 6 bases, with 19 bases remaining between them. Germline CDR1 and CDR2: SQVTM and ANQGSEA. The length of the CDR3 is 14 residues. CDR3 in amino acids: CSVQVGGLADTQYF. CDR3 sequence (DNA): TGCAGCGTCCAAGTCGGGGGATTGGCGGATACGCAGTATTTT.

This clonotype was seen a handful of times. The chain carries TRBV6-6 and TRBJ2-5; 7 bases line up with TRBD2. V dropped 6 bases and J dropped 14; count of bases not matched to a gene: 15. This CDR3 comprises 13 residues. Germline-derived CDR1 and CDR2 are MNHNY and SVGAGI (reference sequence). CDR3 region: CASSEEGWSGVYF. The CDR3, as DNA: TGTGCCAGCAGCGAGGAGGGGTGGAGCGGGGTATACTTC.

This sequence joins TRBV3-1 and TRBJ2-7; D perhaps matches TRBD1 (5 bases). The CDR3 has 16 amino acids. Trimming pared 1 base from V and 2 bases from J, leaving 15 bases between. The germline V gene has CDR1 LGHDT and CDR2 YNNKEL (reference sequence). The CDR3 reads CASSQGVDTRPYEQYF. The DNA of the CDR3 is TGTGCCAGCAGCCAAGGGGTGGACACGCGCCCCTACGAGCAGTACTTC.

The rearrangement joins TRBV29-1 to TRBJ2-4; maybe TRBD2 (6 bases). V was shortened by 5 bases and J by 3 bases, with 17 bases between the two germline ends. Germline V CDR1 and CDR2: SQVTM, ANQGSEA. The CDR3 sequence is 15 residues long. The CDR3 sequence is CSVQRGAGGKNIQYF. Written as DNA, the CDR3 is TGCAGCGTTCAAAGGGGAGCCGGGGGCAAAAACATTCAGTACTTC.

This clonotype was detected only a few times. The V gene is TRBV15, the J gene TRBJ2-1, with TRBD2 matching 9 bases. The CDR3 is made up of 18 amino acids. The ends lost 0 bases at V and 3 bases at J; junction bases unmatched: 9. Germline V gene data show CDR1 as LNHNV and CDR2 as YYDKDF (reference sequence). In nucleotides, the CDR3 is TGTGCCACCAGCAGAGACCTTCGGCGGGGGGGCTTCTACAATGAGCAGTTCTTC. This gives the protein CATSRDLRRGGFYNEQFF.

This clonotype appeared a few times. This chain joins TRBV4-1 and TRBJ1-2; possibly TRBD1 for D (6 bases). The CDR3 runs 17 residues. Trimming cost V 8 bases and J 4 bases, with 26 bases left between them. Germline-derived CDR1 and CDR2 are MGHRA and YSYEKL. CDR3 sequence: CASLRSALRGTLYGYTF. The CDR3 DNA reads TGCGCCAGCCTCAGATCGGCCCTGAGGGGGACCCTCTATGGCTACACCTTC.

This chain uses TRBV12-3 or TRBV12-4 with TRBJ2-5; TRBD1 matches 7 bases. V gave up 10 bases and J gave up 3 bases; unmatched junction bases: 5. The CDR3 is 12 amino acids. Written as DNA, the CDR3 is TGTGCCACCAGCGACAGGGAAGAGACCCAGTACTTC. Protein sequence: CATSDREETQYF.

The chain couples TRBV27 to TRBJ2-1; D is perhaps TRBD1 (6 bases). The CDR3 is 15 amino acids. Germline values: CDR1 MNHEY, CDR2 SMNVEV (reference sequence). V lost 6 bases to trimming and J lost 6 bases, with 18 bases between them. The CDR3 loop reads CASSRRVGAGNEQFF. The CDR3 DNA reads TGTGCCAGCAGCCGGCGGGTGGGGGCCGGCAATGAGCAGTTCTTC.

This clonotype came up a few times. The rearrangement uses TRBV5-1 and TRBJ1-1, with D hard to call. Germline values: CDR1 SGHRS, CDR2 YFSETQ. This CDR3 spans 11 amino acids. V was pared by 4 bases and J by 7 bases, with 8 bases between. The CDR3 DNA sequence: TGCGCCAGCAGCACTTACAATGAAGCTTTCTTT. Translated: CASSTYNEAFF.

This clonotype has just a few counts. The CDR3 region is CASSTGPEGSGELFF. CDR3 DNA: TGTGCCAGCAGCACGGGACCAGAGGGTAGCGGGGAGCTGTTTTTT. The chain links TRBV9 to TRBJ2-2; D is possibly TRBD1 or TRBD2 (5 bases each). The germline gives CDR1 SGDLS, CDR2 YYNGEE. The V end lost 4 bases, the J end lost 7 bases, and 17 bases lay between the germline ends. The CDR3 extends over 15 amino acids.

This clonotype was counted a few times. V is TRBV6-4 and J is TRBJ2-7; 7 nucleotides line up with TRBD1. Germline CDR1 MRHNA, CDR2 SNTAGT. Losses at the gene ends were 3 bases for V and 3 bases for J; bases not matched to a gene: 5. The CDR3 extends over 14 amino acids. The CDR3 sequence: CASSEGGPGYEQYF. In DNA, the CDR3 is TGTGCCAGCAGTGAAGGGGGCCCCGGCTACGAGCAGTACTTC.

The sample holds a few counts of this clonotype. The V and J genes are TRBV27 and TRBJ2-7; 16 bases are shared with TRBD2. J was trimmed by 1 base and V by 3 bases; bases with no gene match: 6. Germline values: CDR1 MNHEY, CDR2 SMNVEV (reference sequence). The CDR3 totals 18 residues. The CDR3 DNA is TGTGCCAGCAGTTTTAGTGGGACTAGCGGGGGGGCGTCCTACGAGCAGTACTTC. Its protein is CASSFSGTSGGASYEQYF.

This clonotype was observed a handful of times. The chain is built from TRBV7-2 and TRBJ2-3; 7 bases agree with TRBD2. The CDR3 length is 16 residues. V gave up 1 base and J gave up 0 bases; unmatched junction bases: 4. In germline, CDR1 is SGHTA, CDR2 FQGNSA. DNA for the CDR3: TGTGCCAGCAGCTTAGTTGGGGGGGTCAGCACAGATACGCAGTATTTT. Amino acids: CASSLVGGVSTDTQYF.